A single sample gave rise to the 11 T cell receptor beta chains below, sequenced in a study of cytomegalovirus exposure and HLA in healthy donors. The PCR had 60 Vbeta and 13 Jbeta primers. The protocol was immunoSEQ multiplex PCR, while the TCRdb copy is restricted to in-frame clones and leaves out a portion. The sample contains fewer than 150,000 clones, roughly 80% of which appear only once. Sequences were obtained from PBMCs. The receptors shown here come from a woman aged 40 to 50 in good health and CMV-seronegative.

CDR3 residues: CAWSPGLASEQYF. The CDR3, as DNA: TGTGCCTGGAGTCCTGGACTAGCCTCCGAGCAGTACTTC. V is TRBV30 and J is TRBJ2-7, with 8 positions matching TRBD2. Germline V gene sequence: CDR1 GTSNPN, CDR2 SVGIG (reference sequence). V lost 2 bases, J lost 6 bases, and 6 bases stayed unmatched. The CDR3 has 13 amino acids.

This rearrangement joins TRBV30 to TRBJ2-1, with a weak D call TRBD2 (5 bases). With 3 bases removed from V and 5 bases from J, the gap between germline ends came to 11 bases. From germline, CDR1 is GTSNPN and CDR2 SVGIG (reference sequence). The CDR3 contains 13 residues. The CDR3 DNA is TGTGCCTGGAGGGGGAGTGGGGACAATGAGCAGTTCTTC. Its translation: CAWRGSGDNEQFF.

V gene TRBV6-1 combines with J gene TRBJ2-7, with D maybe TRBD2 (5 bases). CDR1 is MNHNS, CDR2 SASEGT, per germline. This CDR3 region has 14 residues. V lost 6 bases and J 3 bases, leaving 15 bases between the germline ends. CDR3 loop: CASSPGMRDYEQYF. CDR3 bases: TGTGCCAGCAGCCCGGGAATGCGCGACTACGAGCAGTACTTC.

CDR3 DNA: TGTGCCAGCAGCTTAATCGGACAGGGGTCAGATACGCAGTATTTT. It translates to CASSLIGQGSDTQYF. The genes are TRBV11-3 and TRBJ2-3; 9 bases are a match to TRBD1. Germline CDR1 SGHNT, CDR2 YENEEA. The CDR3 is 15 amino acids. The V and J ends lost 2 bases and 4 bases, in that order; junction bases with no gene match: 4.

This chain connects TRBV4-1 to TRBJ1-2, with TRBD1 matching over 7 bases. The CDR3 consists of 15 residues. Germline values: CDR1 MGHRA, CDR2 YSYEKL. With V trimmed by 0 bases and J by 5 bases, 6 bases remained unmatched. CDR3 sequence: CASSQEQGQVYGYTF. The CDR3 DNA is TGCGCCAGCAGCCAAGAGCAAGGACAGGTTTATGGCTACACCTTC.

The chain joins TRBV19 to TRBJ1-1; D is possibly TRBD1 (5 bases). V lost 10 bases, J lost 1 base, and 16 bases lay in between. The CDR3 covers 14 residues. Per germline, CDR1 LNHDA and CDR2 SQIVND (reference sequence). The CDR3 protein is CATSRTSSNTEAFF. CDR3 sequence (DNA): TGTGCCACCTCCAGGACATCTTCGAACACTGAAGCTTTCTTT.

The chain has TRBV6-1 and TRBJ2-4; possibly TRBD1 for D (8 bases). The CDR3 extends over 19 amino acids. V was clipped by 2 bases and J by 0 bases, with 20 bases between them. Germline V gene lookup returns CDR1 MNHNS and CDR2 SASEGT. CDR3 DNA sequence: TGTGCCAGCAGTGAACAGAAGGGGGGGGGACAGGCAGCCAAAAACATTCAGTACTTC. It specifies CASSEQKGGGQAAKNIQYF.

This chain's CDR3 is CSVEKGVGVYEQYF. The CDR3 nucleotides are TGCAGCGTCGAGAAAGGGGTAGGAGTCTACGAGCAGTACTTC. The chain joins TRBV29-1 to TRBJ2-7; D perhaps matches TRBD1 (5 bases). This CDR3 region has 14 residues. Germline assignment: CDR1 SQVTM and CDR2 ANQGSEA. Deletions cut 6 bases from V and 3 bases from J, with 18 bases between.

The V gene is TRBV6-5, the J gene TRBJ2-5, with 8 bases fitting TRBD2. Trimming at V came to 10 bases and at J to 3 bases, leaving 4 bases not matched to a gene. The CDR3 sequence is 12 residues long. In germline, CDR1 is MNHEY, CDR2 SVGAGI. This chain's CDR3 is CATSGGEETQYF. The CDR3, as DNA: TGTGCCACCTCGGGGGGGGAAGAGACCCAGTACTTC.

This rearrangement joins TRBV6-1 to TRBJ2-3; a weak D match, TRBD1 (6 bases). The V and J ends lost 5 bases and 2 bases respectively, with 14 bases between them. There are 15 residues in the CDR3. Per germline, CDR1 MNHNS and CDR2 SASEGT. The DNA of the CDR3 is TGTGCCAGCAGTCGCCAGGGGTACACCACAGATACGCAGTATTTT. It is translated as CASSRQGYTTDTQYF.

The table lists this clone with a few counts. This chain uses TRBV4-3 with TRBJ2-4; D is unclear. The CDR3 is made up of 15 amino acids. The ends were cut back, 3 bases at V and 8 bases at J, with 17 bases in the middle. Per germline, CDR1 LGHNA and CDR2 YSLEER. CDR3 sequence: CASSQPSSQEYIQYF. CDR3 coding DNA: TGCGCCAGCAGCCAGCCGAGTAGCCAAGAATACATTCAGTACTTC.